The rows below give T cell receptor beta chains drawn from one sample of a study of identifying expanded T cells in peripheral blood. Here immunoSEQ multiplex PCR was the method, and the copy in TCRdb shows in-frame clones only, minus some. The table shows 130,000 or so clones, with around four fifths occurring only once. Specimen: blood. The receptors shown here come from a person aged 18 to 75 in good health. CDR3s include the opening cysteine and the closing phenylalanine or tryptophan. A D gene is named only where the DNA matches it firmly. The size field is filled for only some rows; it gives once, few, many or a size class.

size: many
V: TRBV27
length: 15
D: TRBD2
J: TRBJ2-1
CDR3: CASSLSSGGATEQFF
DNA: TGTGCCAGCAGTTTATCCAGCGGGGGGGCCACTGAGCAGTTCTTC

size: NA
V: TRBV6-5
length: 11
D: NA
J: TRBJ2-2
CDR3: CASHNTGELFF
DNA: TGTGCCAGCCATAACACCGGGGAGCTGTTTTTT

size: NA
V: TRBV10-3
length: 14
D: TRBD1
J: TRBJ1-2
CDR3: CAIFAETGTYGYTF
DNA: TGTGCCATCTTTGCGGAGACAGGGACATATGGCTACACCTTC

size: NA
V: TRBV5-1
length: 16
D: TRBD2
J: TRBJ2-7
CDR3: CASSPLAGRGIYEQYF
DNA: TGCGCCAGCAGCCCCCTAGCGGGGAGGGGGATTTACGAGCAGTACTTC

size: NA
V: TRBV6-5
length: 15
D: NA
J: TRBJ2-5
CDR3: CASSYSSGDQETQYF
DNA: TGTGCCAGCAGTTACTCGTCGGGGGATCAAGAGACCCAGTACTTC

size: NA
V: TRBV7-9
length: 15
D: NA
J: TRBJ2-7
CDR3: CASSLAFGGWYEQYF
DNA: TGTGCCAGCAGCTTAGCTTTCGGAGGGTGGTACGAGCAGTACTTC

size: once
V: TRBV19
length: 16
D: TRBD1
J: TRBJ1-2
CDR3: CASQPPGQLANYGYTF
DNA: TGTGCCAGCCAACCCCCGGGACAGCTAGCTAACTATGGCTACACCTTC

size: NA
V: TRBV7-3
length: 13
D: TRBD1
J: TRBJ2-7
CDR3: CASSSGTGHEQYF
DNA: TGTGCCAGCAGCTCTGGGACAGGGCACGAGCAGTACTTC

size: NA
V: TRBV14
length: 17
D: NA
J: TRBJ1-1
CDR3: CASSQDRGWGQNTEAFF
DNA: TGTGCCAGCAGCCAAGATAGGGGGTGGGGACAGAACACTGAAGCTTTCTTT

size: NA
V: TRBV5-1
length: 15
D: NA
J: TRBJ2-1
CDR3: CASSLELSSYNEQFF
DNA: TGCGCCAGCAGCTTGGAGCTTAGCTCCTACAATGAGCAGTTCTTC

size: NA
V: TRBV19
length: 14
D: NA
J: TRBJ2-2
CDR3: CASSTGLSLGELFF
DNA: TGTGCCAGTAGTACTGGATTGAGTCTCGGGGAGCTGTTTTTT

size: NA
V: TRBV7-2
length: 14
D: NA
J: TRBJ2-5
CDR3: CASSFNGGRETQYF
DNA: TGTGCCAGCAGCTTCAACGGGGGCAGAGAGACCCAGTACTTC

size: NA
V: TRBV11-1
length: 12
D: NA
J: TRBJ1-1
CDR3: CASSYLGSGAFF
DNA: TGTGCCAGCAGCTACTTGGGGTCGGGGGCTTTCTTT

size: NA
V: TRBV5-1
length: 19
D: NA
J: TRBJ2-1
CDR3: CASSSPTRRLSSSYNEQFF
DNA: TGCGCCAGCAGCTCCCCGACCCGGAGACTCTCGAGCTCCTACAATGAGCAGTTCTTC

size: NA
V: TRBV4-1
length: 13
D: NA
J: TRBJ2-2
CDR3: CASSGSATGELFF
DNA: TGCGCCAGCAGCGGCAGTGCCACCGGGGAGCTGTTTTTT

size: few
V: TRBV25-1
length: 13
D: TRBD1
J: TRBJ1-6
CDR3: CASRDRVNSPLHF
DNA: TGTGCCAGCAGAGACAGGGTTAATTCACCCCTCCACTTT

size: NA
V: TRBV18
length: 15
D: NA
J: TRBJ2-3
CDR3: CASSPPGVQADTQYF
DNA: TGTGCCAGCTCACCACCGGGGGTTCAGGCAGATACGCAGTATTTT

size: NA
V: TRBV2
length: 13
D: NA
J: TRBJ1-2
CDR3: CASTSGTGGGYTF
DNA: TGTGCCAGCACCTCCGGGACCGGCGGTGGCTACACCTTC

size: once
V: TRBV28
length: 18
D: NA
J: TRBJ1-5
CDR3: CASSRALEGFYSNQPQHF
DNA: TGTGCCAGCAGCCGGGCCCTCGAGGGGTTCTATAGCAATCAGCCCCAGCATTTT

size: NA
V: TRBV29-1
length: 13
D: TRBD1
J: TRBJ2-7
CDR3: CSAGQGAPDEQYF
DNA: TGCAGCGCAGGACAGGGGGCTCCGGACGAGCAGTACTTC

size: NA
V: TRBV7-2
length: 19
D: TRBD1
J: TRBJ1-2
CDR3: CASSPQWRGQGRIAHGYTF
DNA: TGTGCCAGCAGCCCCCAATGGCGGGGACAGGGTAGGATAGCTCATGGCTACACCTTC

size: NA
V: TRBV11-2
length: 14
D: NA
J: TRBJ2-7
CDR3: CASTWGGDSYEQYF
DNA: TGTGCCAGCACCTGGGGCGGCGACTCCTACGAGCAGTACTTC

size: many
V: TRBV7-9
length: 15
D: TRBD1
J: TRBJ1-1
CDR3: CASSSTGSMNTEAFF
DNA: TGTGCCAGCAGCTCGACAGGGTCGATGAACACTGAAGCTTTCTTT

size: NA
V: TRBV18
length: 17
D: TRBD2
J: TRBJ2-3
CDR3: CASSPFGTSGGTDTQYF
DNA: TGTGCCAGCTCACCTTTCGGGACTAGCGGGGGCACAGATACGCAGTATTTT

size: NA
V: TRBV30
length: 12
D: TRBD1
J: TRBJ1-1
CDR3: CAWTQGGGEAFF
DNA: TGTGCCTGGACCCAGGGGGGCGGAGAAGCTTTCTTT

size: NA
V: TRBV19
length: 13
D: NA
J: TRBJ1-1
CDR3: CASIGGWHTEAFF
DNA: TGTGCCAGTATTGGAGGGTGGCACACTGAAGCTTTCTTT

size: NA
V: TRBV7-2
length: 13
D: NA
J: TRBJ2-3
CDR3: CASSLNGGDTQYF
DNA: TGTGCCAGCAGCTTAAATGGTGGAGATACGCAGTATTTT

size: NA
V: TRBV27
length: 15
D: NA
J: TRBJ1-5
CDR3: CASSPFPGNGQPQHF
DNA: TGTGCCAGCAGTCCCTTCCCGGGGAATGGGCAGCCCCAGCATTTT